This TCR beta chain emerged from a study of immune evolution from preneoplasia to lung adenocarcinoma. Data came from immunoSEQ multiplex PCR; TCRdb stores just in-frame clones and leaves some out. The sample holds 6,500 to 7,500 clones, about 85% seen once. CDR3 length equals 14 residues. With V trimmed by 5 bases and J by 4 bases, 7 bases remained unmatched. Germline V gene lookup returns CDR1 SGHTA and CDR2 FQGNSA. Study-wide results and caveats: Highest clonality occurred in KRAS-mutant, not EGFR-mutant or double wild-type, nodules. From normal lung to invasive adenocarcinoma, top clone frequencies appeared to decrease. Clonality was highest in normal lung, lower in later-stage lesions apparently.

Turning to this clone: Antigen specificity is unknown.

The sequenced material came from FFPE minimally invasive lung adenocarcinoma tissue. The sequence derives from a person between 65 and 80 years old with lung adenocarcinoma. The chain links TRBV7-2 to TRBJ1-1; 7 nucleotides line up with TRBD1. CDR3: CASSLGQKGTEAFF. The DNA of the CDR3 is TGTGCCAGCAGCCTGGGACAGAAGGGCACTGAAGCTTTCTTT.